This is a list of T cell receptor beta chains from one sample in a study of vaccination effects on CD4 cells after COVID-19. The repertoire was sequenced with immunoSEQ multiplex PCR; TCRdb's copy has only in-frame clones and lacks some. The repertoire consists of about 66,000 clones, with 76% occurring once and the leading ten covering 0.9% to 1%. Antigen specificity for these receptors is unknown. This specimen consisted of CD4+ T cells from PBMCs cultured with HCoV-OC43 spike peptides, obtained after COVID-19 vaccination. The receptors stem from a human donor who received a COVID-19 vaccine. CDR3s leave out the opening cysteine and the closing phenylalanine or tryptophan.

j_call v_call cdr3_aa
TRBJ2-6 TRBV9 ASSVEGSGANVLT
TRBJ2-3 TRBV5-1 ASSLVGTGAVDTQY
TRBJ1-5 TRBV27 ASSPRRGAQPQH
TRBJ2-3 TRBV7-9 ASSWVGDTQY
TRBJ1-6 TRBV30 AWSVRGRGSYNSPLH
TRBJ1-4 TRBV10-2 ASSETDEKLF
TRBJ1-4 TRBV6-5 ASSYDTWEKLF
TRBJ2-2 TRBV2 ASRTSPNTGELF
TRBJ2-1 TRBV6-6 ASTDNEQF
TRBJ1-1 TRBV10-3 AIMTGLDTEAF
TRBJ1-1 TRBV11-3 ASSHRMNTEAF
TRBJ2-3 TRBV6-2/TRBV6-3 ASSYSPTGADTQY
TRBJ1-1 TRBV6-5 ASSMDRTGNTEAF
TRBJ1-2 TRBV3-1/TRBV3-2 ASSETGPFGYGYT
TRBJ1-1 TRBV6-4 ASSRTGDTEAF
TRBJ2-5 TRBV7-2 ASTGGASLMETQY
TRBJ1-2 TRBV5-4 ASSLPTGGGGYT
TRBJ2-2 TRBV29-1 SVDTGNTGELF
TRBJ2-5 TRBV7-2 ASSPDGGGLQTQY
TRBJ2-5 TRBV19 ASKRIAGANQETQY
TRBJ1-2 TRBV4-2 ASSQDGTDYYGYT